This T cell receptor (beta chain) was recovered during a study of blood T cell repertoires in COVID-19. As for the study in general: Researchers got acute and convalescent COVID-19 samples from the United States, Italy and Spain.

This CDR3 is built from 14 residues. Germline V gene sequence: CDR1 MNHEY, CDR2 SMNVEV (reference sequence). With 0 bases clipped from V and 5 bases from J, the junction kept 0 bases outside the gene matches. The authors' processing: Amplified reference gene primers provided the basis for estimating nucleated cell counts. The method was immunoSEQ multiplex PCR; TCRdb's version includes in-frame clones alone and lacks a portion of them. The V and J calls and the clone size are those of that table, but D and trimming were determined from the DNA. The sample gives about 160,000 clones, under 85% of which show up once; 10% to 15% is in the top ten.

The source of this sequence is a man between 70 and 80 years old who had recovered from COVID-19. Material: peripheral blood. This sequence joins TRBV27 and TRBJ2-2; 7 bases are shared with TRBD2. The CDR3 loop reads CASSLSRGTGELFF. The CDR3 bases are TGTGCCAGCAGTTTATCGCGGGGGACCGGGGAGCTGTTTTTT.